This T cell receptor beta chain is drawn from a study of T cell changes during pregnancy in multiple sclerosis. Libraries were prepared by immunoSEQ multiplex PCR; TCRdb keeps only in-frame clonotypes and omits some of them. Among 75,000 to 95,000 clones, roughly 90% were seen once, and the ten largest hold 1.5%. V was trimmed by 1 base and J by 4 bases, leaving 10 bases between them. CDR1 is SEHNR, CDR2 FQNEAQ, per germline (reference sequence). The CDR3 covers 14 residues. This specimen consisted of peripheral blood, obtained in the first trimester of pregnancy. This chain uses TRBV7-9 with TRBJ1-2; no clear D gene. The clonotype comes from a female donor with multiple sclerosis, enrolled in a pregnancy study. The chain's CDR3 is CASSLGATVYGYTF. The CDR3 DNA follows: TGTGCCAGCAGCTTAGGGGCAACCGTCTATGGCTACACCTTC.